One sample yielded the 11 T cell receptor beta chains listed below, sequenced in a study of blood T cell repertoires in COVID-19. Libraries were prepared by immunoSEQ multiplex PCR; TCRdb keeps only in-frame clonotypes and omits some of them. The sample shows about 120,000 clones, over 60% of them seen only once. The sequencing input was peripheral blood. The origin of the receptors is a woman aged 70-85 years with acute or convalescent COVID-19.

This clone showed up just a few times. The chain recombines TRBV9 with TRBJ2-7; 8 bases match TRBD1. CDR3 length: 13 residues. Per germline, CDR1 SGDLS and CDR2 YYNGEE. The ends lost 5 bases at V and 13 bases at J; junction bases unmatched: 14. CDR3 in amino acids: CASSPARDRPLYF. Here the CDR3 DNA reads TGTGCCAGCAGTCCCGCCAGGGACAGGCCCTTATACTTC.

J is TRBJ2-1 and V is TRBV13, with a weak D call TRBD1 (7 bases). V was clipped by 5 bases and J by 14 bases, with 19 bases between them. Germline V lookup: CDR1 PRHDT, CDR2 FYEKMQ (reference sequence). The CDR3 loop spans 13 amino acids. The DNA for the CDR3 is TGTGCCAGCAGCCCCTCCTTAGGGGGCGGGAAGTTCTTC. Amino acids: CASSPSLGGGKFF.

V is TRBV5-5 and J is TRBJ2-1, with 7 bases matching TRBD1. V trimming: 0 bases; J trimming: 3 bases; junction bases outside the gene matches: 3. This CDR3 is built from 15 residues. Per the germline V gene, CDR1 is SGHKS and CDR2 is YYEKEE (reference sequence). CDR3 in amino acids: CASSLVGQNYNEQFF. CDR3 nucleotide sequence: TGTGCCAGCAGCTTGGTGGGACAGAACTACAATGAGCAGTTCTTC.

The chain carries TRBV6-6 and TRBJ1-4; D unresolved. The V and J ends lost 3 bases and 8 bases respectively, with 13 bases between them. The CDR3 runs to 14 residues. Germline values: CDR1 MNHNY, CDR2 SVGAGI (reference sequence). CDR3 in amino acids: CASSYPWAEEKLFF. The CDR3 DNA follows: TGTGCCAGCAGTTATCCGTGGGCAGAAGAAAAACTGTTTTTT.

In this sample, this clone turned up a few times. The gene calls are TRBV5-1 and TRBJ1-1, with 7 bases identical to TRBD1. The CDR3 runs to 15 residues. The J segment lost 5 bases and the V segment lost 4 bases, leaving 11 bases of the junction unmatched. In germline, CDR1 is SGHRS, CDR2 YFSETQ. The CDR3 here is CASSMTGPGNTEAFF. CDR3 coding DNA: TGCGCCAGCAGCATGACAGGGCCAGGTAATACTGAAGCTTTCTTT.

CDR3 sequence reads: CASSQDPGHPNQPQHF. CDR3 coding DNA: TGCGCCAGCAGCCAAGATCCGGGACATCCCAATCAGCCCCAGCATTTT. The chain links TRBV4-1 to TRBJ1-5; D might be TRBD1 (6 bases). The CDR3 runs 16 residues. In germline, CDR1 is MGHRA, CDR2 YSYEKL. V was cut by 0 bases and J by 3 bases, with 12 bases left in between.

This rearrangement joins TRBV5-1 to TRBJ2-7, with 8 bases fitting TRBD2. The germline gives CDR1 SGHRS, CDR2 YFSETQ. Unmatched junction bases numbered 2, after V lost 0 bases and J lost 3 bases. This CDR3 is 14 amino acids long. The CDR3, as DNA: TGCGCCAGCAGCTTGGTGCGGGGGGTCTACGAGCAGTACTTC. Residues: CASSLVRGVYEQYF.

V usage is TRBV6-5 and J usage is TRBJ2-7, with 9 bases identical to TRBD1. The CDR3 totals 15 residues. Germline V gene sequence: CDR1 MNHEY, CDR2 SVGAGI. V lost 6 bases and J lost 2; bases outside the gene matches: 8. The CDR3 protein is CASSGTGRGTYEQYF. The CDR3 coding sequence is TGTGCCAGCAGCGGGACAGGGCGAGGGACCTACGAGCAGTACTTC.

The chain uses TRBV2 and TRBJ2-2; TRBD1 aligns across 12 bases. V lost 7 bases to trimming and J lost 4 bases; unmatched junction nucleotides: 7. The CDR3 has 16 residues. Looked up from germline, CDR1 is SNHLY and CDR2 is FYNNEI. DNA of the CDR3: TGTGCCAGCAAGGTGTGGGACAGGGGGCCCACCGGGGAGCTGTTTTTT. Translated: CASKVWDRGPTGELFF.

This clone showed up just a few times. The chain couples TRBV19 to TRBJ2-7, with 7 bases that match TRBD1. CDR3 length equals 13 residues. The junction had 6 bases not matched to a gene; V was cut back by 7 bases and J by 3 bases. Germline values: CDR1 LNHDA, CDR2 SQIVND (reference sequence). The CDR3 here is CASMGQTHYEQYF. As DNA, the CDR3 is TGTGCCAGTATGGGACAGACGCACTACGAGCAGTACTTC.

This sequence joins TRBV2 and TRBJ2-2; 7 nucleotides agree with TRBD1. CDR1 is SNHLY and CDR2 is FYNNEI in the germline V gene. Losses at the gene ends were 4 bases for V and 4 bases for J; bases not matched to a gene: 6. The CDR3 totals 15 residues. As DNA, the CDR3 is TGTGCCAGCAGTGGCAAGGGGGCGCCCACCGGGGAGCTGTTTTTT. Its protein product is CASSGKGAPTGELFF.